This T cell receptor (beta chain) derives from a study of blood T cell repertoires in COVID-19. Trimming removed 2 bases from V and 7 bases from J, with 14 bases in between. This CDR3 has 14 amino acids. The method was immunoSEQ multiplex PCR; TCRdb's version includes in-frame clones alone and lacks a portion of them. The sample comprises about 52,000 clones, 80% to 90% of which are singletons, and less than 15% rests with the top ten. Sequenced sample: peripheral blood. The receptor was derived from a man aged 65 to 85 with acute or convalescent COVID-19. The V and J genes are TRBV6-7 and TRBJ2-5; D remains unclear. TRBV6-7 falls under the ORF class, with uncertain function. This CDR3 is CASSYLVRPGTQYF. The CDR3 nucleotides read TGTGCCAGCAGTTACCTGGTAAGGCCAGGGACCCAGTACTTC.